These 4 T cell receptor beta chains share one sample of origin, sequenced in a study of cytomegalovirus exposure and HLA in healthy donors. 13 Jbeta primers and 60 Vbeta primers were used for the PCR. Here immunoSEQ multiplex PCR was the method, and the copy in TCRdb shows in-frame clones only, minus some. The table shows roughly 190,000 clones, with 79% occurring only once. The sequencing input was PBMCs. Receptors were obtained from a woman aged 45-59 years in good health and CMV-seronegative.

In this sample, this clone turned up a few times. This chain links TRBV7-2 with TRBJ2-1; D perhaps matches TRBD1 (6 bases). The CDR3 runs 12 residues. Trimming pared 4 bases from V and 11 bases from J, leaving 12 bases between. Germline values: CDR1 SGHTA, CDR2 FQGNSA. In DNA, the CDR3 is TGTGCCAGCAGCTCGACGGGACATCAGCAGTTCTTC. It codes for CASSSTGHQQFF.

This chain connects TRBV7-9 to TRBJ2-1, with 9 bases that match TRBD2. Germline V CDR1 and CDR2: SEHNR, FQNEAQ (reference sequence). The CDR3 covers 15 residues. The trim removed 3 bases at V and 7 bases at J, leaving 7 bases unmatched. CDR3 DNA sequence: TGTGCCAGCAGCTTTGTGGCGGGGGGGAGGAATGAGCAGTTCTTC. Protein product: CASSFVAGGRNEQFF. The variable domain in full, completed from reference TRBV7-9 and TRBJ2-1, reads DTGVSQNPRHKITKRGQNVTFRCDPISEHNRLYWYRQTLGQGPEFLTYFQNEAQLEKSRLLSDRFSAERPKGSFSTLEIQRTEQGDSAMYLCASSFVAGGRNEQFFGPGTRLTVL.

The genes are TRBV2 and TRBJ2-1, with 14 bases matching TRBD2. The junction had 16 bases not matched to a gene; V was cut back by 5 bases and J by 4 bases. Germline-derived CDR1 and CDR2 are SNHLY and FYNNEI. The CDR3 has 20 amino acids. The CDR3 DNA follows: TGTGCCAGCAGTTCCCCCCCAAGCGGGACTAGCGGGAGATCGTACAATGAGCAGTTCTTC. This sequence encodes CASSSPPSGTSGRSYNEQFF.

The J gene is TRBJ2-2, the V gene TRBV9, with D maybe TRBD2 (5 bases). V dropped 3 bases and J dropped 6 bases, with 9 bases sitting between them. This CDR3 region has 13 residues. Germline CDR1 SGDLS, CDR2 YYNGEE. As DNA, the CDR3 is TGTGCCAGCAGCGACACTAGTGCCGGGGAGCTGTTTTTT. The encoded protein is CASSDTSAGELFF.